The clone carrying this T cell receptor beta chain was seen a few times. Given a much more abundant clone one base away, this may be a read error. The germline CDR1 and CDR2 sequences are MGHRA and YSYEKL. The CDR3 extends over 13 amino acids. Three nested ARM-PCR rounds with V-beta and C-beta primers built TCRB libraries. No unique molecular identifiers were described for these TCRB libraries. Each CDR3 protein is one row after TCRdb ran MiXCR on the multiplex PCR reads. Counted here are 25,000 to 40,000 distinct CDR3 sequences, roughly 64% occurring once; the ten biggest clones make up 33%. This sample was included in a study of tumor-infiltrating lymphocytes in glioblastoma multiforme.

J is TRBJ2-5 and V is TRBV4-1; no clear D gene. The sequencing input was brain tumor tissue. The receptor's source is a male donor with glioblastoma. The CDR3 here is CTSSQVHSLDQYF. CDR3 nucleotides: TGCACCAGCAGCCAAGTACATAGTTTGGACCAGTACTTC.